This TCR beta chain was sequenced in a study of T cell responses to AZD1222 COVID-19 vaccine. Whole-study findings and limits: Females outnumbered males among donors, who were mostly white British; clonal diversity was possibly underestimated. Baseline serology detected seropositivity in only six AZD1222 recipients. Reports say nearly half of spike-specific TCRs go after unmutated variant regions. Vaccine-associated CD4 TCRs ranged over spike, dominating at 160-218 and 743-854.

As regards this clone: Antigen unknown.

V lost 0 bases to trimming and J lost 8 bases, with 11 bases between them. Per the germline V gene, CDR1 is SGHRS and CDR2 is YFSETQ. This CDR3 is built from 13 residues. Repertoires were generated with immunoSEQ multiplex PCR, while TCRdb's copy carries only in-frame clones and drops some. The data show 90,000 to 150,000 clones, roughly 90% seen once. V and J are TRBV5-1 and TRBJ1-2, with a tentative D call TRBD1 (5 bases). The receptor comes from an adult in good health. Source: peripheral blood, taken on day 0 of AZD1222 vaccination. CDR3 bases: TGCGCCAGCAGCTTGGGCGGCCCAGGGGGCTACACCTTC. Translated, it gives CASSLGGPGGYTF. The full variable domain, completed using reference TRBV5-1 and TRBJ1-2, is KAGVTQTPRYLIKTRGQQVTLSCSPISGHRSVSWYQQTPGQGLQFLFEYFSETQRNKGNFPGRFSGRQFSNSRSEMNVSTLELGDSALYLCASSLGGPGGYTFGSGTRLTVV.